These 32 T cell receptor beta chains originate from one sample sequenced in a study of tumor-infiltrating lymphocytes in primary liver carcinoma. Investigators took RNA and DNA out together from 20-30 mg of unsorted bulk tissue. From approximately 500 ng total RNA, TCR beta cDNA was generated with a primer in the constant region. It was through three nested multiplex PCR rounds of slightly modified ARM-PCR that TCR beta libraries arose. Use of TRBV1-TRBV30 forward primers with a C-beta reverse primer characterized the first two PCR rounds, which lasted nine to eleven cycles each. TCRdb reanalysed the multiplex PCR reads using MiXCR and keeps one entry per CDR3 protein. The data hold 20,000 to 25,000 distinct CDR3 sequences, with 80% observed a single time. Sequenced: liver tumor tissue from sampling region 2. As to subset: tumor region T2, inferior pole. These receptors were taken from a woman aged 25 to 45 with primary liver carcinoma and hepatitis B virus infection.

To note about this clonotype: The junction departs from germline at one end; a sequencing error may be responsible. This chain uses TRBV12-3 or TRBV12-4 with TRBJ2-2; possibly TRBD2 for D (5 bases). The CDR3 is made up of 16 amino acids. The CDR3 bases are TGTGCCAGCAGTTTTATTATGCAGAGGAACACCGGGGAGCCGTATTTT. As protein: CASSFIMQRNTGEPYF.

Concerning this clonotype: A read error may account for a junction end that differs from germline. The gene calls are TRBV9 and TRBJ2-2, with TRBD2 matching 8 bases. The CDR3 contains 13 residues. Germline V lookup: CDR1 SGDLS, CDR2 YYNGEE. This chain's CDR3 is CASSAGGAGKLFF. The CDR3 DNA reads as TGTGCTAGCAGCGCGGGAGGAGCCGGGAAGCTATTTTTT. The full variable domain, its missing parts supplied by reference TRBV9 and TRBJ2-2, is DSGVTQTPKHLITATGQRVTLRCSPRSGDLSVYWYQQSLDQGLQFLIQYYNGEERAKGNILERFSAQQFPDLHSELNLSSLELGDSALYFCASSAGGAGKLFFGEGSRLTVL.

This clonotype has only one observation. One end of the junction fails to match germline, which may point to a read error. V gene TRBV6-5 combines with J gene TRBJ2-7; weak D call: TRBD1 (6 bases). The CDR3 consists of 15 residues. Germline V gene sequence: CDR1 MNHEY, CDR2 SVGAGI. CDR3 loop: CTSSYEDSSFYEQYF. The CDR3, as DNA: TGTACCAGCAGTTACGAGGACAGCAGCTTCTACGAGCAGTACTTC.

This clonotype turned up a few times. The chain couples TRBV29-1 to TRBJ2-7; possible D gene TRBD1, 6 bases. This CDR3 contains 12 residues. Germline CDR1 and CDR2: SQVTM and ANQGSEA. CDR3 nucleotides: TGCATCGCAGGGGCAGGGACCTACGAGCAGTACTTC. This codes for CIAGAGTYEQYF.

The CDR3 is CASSLPLVIEQFF. The DNA of the CDR3 is TGTGCCAGCAGCCTCCCTCTGGTGATTGAGCAGTTCTTC. This chain connects TRBV9 to TRBJ2-1; D gene uncertain. V lost 4 bases and J lost 9, with 14 bases in between. Germline V gives CDR1 SGDLS, CDR2 YYNGEE. The CDR3 extends over 13 amino acids.

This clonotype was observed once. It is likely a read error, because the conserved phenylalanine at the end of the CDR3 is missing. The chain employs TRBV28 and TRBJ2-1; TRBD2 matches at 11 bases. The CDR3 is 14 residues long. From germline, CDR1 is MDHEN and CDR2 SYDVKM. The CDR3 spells CASRGTSGDNKQFL. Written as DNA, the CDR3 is TGTGCGAGCAGGGGGACTAGCGGCGACAATAAGCAGTTCCTC.

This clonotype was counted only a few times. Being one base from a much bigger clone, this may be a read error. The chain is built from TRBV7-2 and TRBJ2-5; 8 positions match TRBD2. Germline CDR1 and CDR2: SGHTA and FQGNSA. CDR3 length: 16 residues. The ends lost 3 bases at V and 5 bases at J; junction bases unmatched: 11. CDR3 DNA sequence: TGTGCCAGCAGCTTCCACGGGAGGGCCGTGCGGGAGACCCAGTACTTC. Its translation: CASSFHGRAVRETQYF.

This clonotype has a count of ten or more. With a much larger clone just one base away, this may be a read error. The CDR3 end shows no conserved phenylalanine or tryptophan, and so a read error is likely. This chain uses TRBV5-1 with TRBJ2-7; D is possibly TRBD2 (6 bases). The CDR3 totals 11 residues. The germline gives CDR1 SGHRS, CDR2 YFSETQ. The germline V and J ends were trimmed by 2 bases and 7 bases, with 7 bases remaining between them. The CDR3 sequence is CASSLSGEQYI. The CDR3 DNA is TGCGCCAGCAGCTTAAGCGGGGAGCAGTACATC.

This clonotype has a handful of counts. As DNA, the CDR3 is TGTGCCATTAGTCCCACGGCGACCAGGAATGAGCAGTTCTTC. It is translated as CAISPTATRNEQFF. The chain joins TRBV10-3 to TRBJ2-1; no reliable D call. Looked up from germline, CDR1 is ENHRY and CDR2 is SYGVKD. CDR3 length equals 14 residues. The V and J ends lost 9 bases and 7 bases respectively, with 19 bases between them.

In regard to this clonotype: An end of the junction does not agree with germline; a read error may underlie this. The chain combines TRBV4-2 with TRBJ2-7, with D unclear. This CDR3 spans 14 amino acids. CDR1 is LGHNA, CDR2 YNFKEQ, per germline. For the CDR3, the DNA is TGTACCAGCAGCTTAGGGCCCTATGTCTACGGGCAGTGCTTC. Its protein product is CTSSLGPYVYGQCF.

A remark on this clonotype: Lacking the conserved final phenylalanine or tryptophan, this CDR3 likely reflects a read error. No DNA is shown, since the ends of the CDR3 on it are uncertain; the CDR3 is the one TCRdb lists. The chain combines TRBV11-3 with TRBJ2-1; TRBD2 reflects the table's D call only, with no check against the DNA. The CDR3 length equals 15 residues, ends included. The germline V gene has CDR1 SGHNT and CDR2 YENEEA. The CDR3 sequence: CATSRLAGGGYEQLS.

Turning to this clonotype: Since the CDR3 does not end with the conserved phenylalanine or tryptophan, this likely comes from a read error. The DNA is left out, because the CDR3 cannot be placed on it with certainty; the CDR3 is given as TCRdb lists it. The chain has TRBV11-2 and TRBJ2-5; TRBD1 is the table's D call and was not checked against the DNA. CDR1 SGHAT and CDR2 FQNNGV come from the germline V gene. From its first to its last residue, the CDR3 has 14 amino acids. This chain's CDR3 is CVSSSPGSWEAQCL.

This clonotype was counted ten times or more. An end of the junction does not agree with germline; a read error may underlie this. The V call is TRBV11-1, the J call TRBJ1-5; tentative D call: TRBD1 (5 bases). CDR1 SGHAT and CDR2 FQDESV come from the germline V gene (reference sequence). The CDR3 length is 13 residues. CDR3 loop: CASSRDPNQPQRF. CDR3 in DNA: TGTGCCAGCAGCCGGGACCCCAATCAGCCCCAGCGTTTT.

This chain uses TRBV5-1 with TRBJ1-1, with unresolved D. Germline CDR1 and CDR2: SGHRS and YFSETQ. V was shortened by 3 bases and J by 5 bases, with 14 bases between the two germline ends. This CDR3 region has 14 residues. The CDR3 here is CASSSDCWKTEAFF. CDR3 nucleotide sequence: TGCGCCAGCAGCTCGGACTGTTGGAAGACTGAAGCTTTCTTT. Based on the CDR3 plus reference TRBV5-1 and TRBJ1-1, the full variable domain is KAGVTQTPRYLIKTRGQQVTLSCSPISGHRSVSWYQQTPGQGLQFLFEYFSETQRNKGNFPGRFSGRQFSNSRSEMNVSTLELGDSALYLCASSSDCWKTEAFFGQGTRLTVV.

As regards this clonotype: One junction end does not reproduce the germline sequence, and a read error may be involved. The CDR3 DNA reads TGTACCAGCATAAGACCCGGGACTCGTCTTTCCTACGAGCAGTACTTC. Its protein is CTSIRPGTRLSYEQYF. The chain carries TRBV28 and TRBJ2-7; D is perhaps TRBD2 (6 bases). This CDR3 contains 16 residues. Germline loops: CDR1 MDHEN, CDR2 SYDVKM. The full variable domain, completed using reference TRBV28 and TRBJ2-7, is DVKVTQSSRYLVKRTGEKVFLECVQDMDHENMFWYRQDPGLGLRLIYFSYDVKMKEKGDIPEGYSVSREKKERFSLILESASTNQTSMYLCTSIRPGTRLSYEQYFGPGTRLTVT.

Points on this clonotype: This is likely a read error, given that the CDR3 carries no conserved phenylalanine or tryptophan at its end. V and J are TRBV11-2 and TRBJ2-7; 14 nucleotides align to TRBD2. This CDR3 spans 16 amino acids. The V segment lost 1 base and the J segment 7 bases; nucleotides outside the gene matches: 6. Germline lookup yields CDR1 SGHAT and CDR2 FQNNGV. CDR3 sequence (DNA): TGTGCCAGCAGCTTAGTGGTGGGACTAGCGGGGGAAGAGCAGTACTTA. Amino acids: CASSLVVGLAGEEQYL.

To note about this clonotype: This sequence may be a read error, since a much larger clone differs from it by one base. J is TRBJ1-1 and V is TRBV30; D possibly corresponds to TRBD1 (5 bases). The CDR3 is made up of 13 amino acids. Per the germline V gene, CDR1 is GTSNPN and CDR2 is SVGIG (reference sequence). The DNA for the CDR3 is TGTACCTGGACTACGGGACGGAATATTGAAGCTTTCTTT. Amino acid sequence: CTWTTGRNIEAFF.

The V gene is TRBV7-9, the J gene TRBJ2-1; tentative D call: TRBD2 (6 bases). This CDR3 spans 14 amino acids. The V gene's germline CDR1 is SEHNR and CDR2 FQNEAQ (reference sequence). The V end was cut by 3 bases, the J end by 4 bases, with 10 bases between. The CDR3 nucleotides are TGTGCCAGCAGCTTCGGGAGTCTATACAATGAGCAGTTCTTC. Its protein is CASSFGSLYNEQFF.

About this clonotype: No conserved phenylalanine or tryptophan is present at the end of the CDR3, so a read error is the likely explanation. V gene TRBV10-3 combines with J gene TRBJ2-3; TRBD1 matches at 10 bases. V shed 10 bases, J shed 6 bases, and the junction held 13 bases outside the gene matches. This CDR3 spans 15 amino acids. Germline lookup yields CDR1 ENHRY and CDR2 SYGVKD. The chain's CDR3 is CATREPGTGADTQYS. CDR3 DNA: TGTGCCACCAGAGAACCCGGGACAGGGGCCGATACGCAGTATTCT.

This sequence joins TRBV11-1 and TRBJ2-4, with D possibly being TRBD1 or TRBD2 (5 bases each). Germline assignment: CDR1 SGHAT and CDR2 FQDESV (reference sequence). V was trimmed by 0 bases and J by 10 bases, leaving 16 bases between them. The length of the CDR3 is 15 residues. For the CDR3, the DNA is TGTGCCAGCAGCTTAGCCGGGACGAGTTATGGTATTCAGTACTTC. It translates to CASSLAGTSYGIQYF.

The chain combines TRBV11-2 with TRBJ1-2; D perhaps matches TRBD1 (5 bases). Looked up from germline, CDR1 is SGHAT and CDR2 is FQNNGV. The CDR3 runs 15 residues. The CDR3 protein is CTGSLDGVAGRGYTF. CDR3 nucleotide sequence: TGTACCGGCAGCTTAGATGGGGTGGCAGGGAGAGGCTACACCTTC.

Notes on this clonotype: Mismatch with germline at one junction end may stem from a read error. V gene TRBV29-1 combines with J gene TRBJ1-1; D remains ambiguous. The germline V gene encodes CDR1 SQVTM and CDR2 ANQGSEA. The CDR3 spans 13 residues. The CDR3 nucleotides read TGCAGCGTTCCCAGCGGGAGAACCACTGAAACTTTCTTC. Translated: CSVPSGRTTETFF.

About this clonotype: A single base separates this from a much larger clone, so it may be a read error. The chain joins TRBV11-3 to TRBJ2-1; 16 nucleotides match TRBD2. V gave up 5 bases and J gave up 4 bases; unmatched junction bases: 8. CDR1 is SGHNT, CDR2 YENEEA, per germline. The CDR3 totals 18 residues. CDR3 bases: TGTGCCAGCAGCCCAGGGACTAGCGGGGGGGCCACATACAATGAGCAGTTCTTC. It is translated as CASSPGTSGGATYNEQFF.

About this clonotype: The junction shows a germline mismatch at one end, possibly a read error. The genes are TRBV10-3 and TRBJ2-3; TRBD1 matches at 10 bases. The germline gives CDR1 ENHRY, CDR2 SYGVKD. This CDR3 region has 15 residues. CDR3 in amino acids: CATSGPGTGADTQYF. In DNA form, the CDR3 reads TGTGCCACCAGTGGACCCGGGACAGGGGCCGATACCCAGTATTTT.

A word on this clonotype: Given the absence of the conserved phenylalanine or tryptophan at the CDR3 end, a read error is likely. The CDR3 coding sequence is TGTGTCTGGACTAAGGGACGGAATATTGAAGCTTTCTCT. As protein: CVWTKGRNIEAFS. The chain uses TRBV30 and TRBJ1-1; D is possibly TRBD1 (5 bases). This CDR3 spans 13 amino acids. CDR1 is GTSNPN and CDR2 is SVGIG in the germline V gene (reference sequence).

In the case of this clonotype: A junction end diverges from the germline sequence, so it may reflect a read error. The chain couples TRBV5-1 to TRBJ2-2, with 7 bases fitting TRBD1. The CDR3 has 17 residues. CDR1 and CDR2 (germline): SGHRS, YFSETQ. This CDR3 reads CARSLGHRGKNTGELFF. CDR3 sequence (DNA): TGCGCCAGGAGCTTGGGGCACAGGGGCAAGAACACCGGGGAGCTGTTCTTT.

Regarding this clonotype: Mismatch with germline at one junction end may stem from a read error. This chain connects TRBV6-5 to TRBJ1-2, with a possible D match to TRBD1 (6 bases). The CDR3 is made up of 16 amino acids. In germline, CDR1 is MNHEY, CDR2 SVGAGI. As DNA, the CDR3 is TGTGTCAGCAAGAGGGCACAGGGAAGTTATAGCTATGACTACACCTTC. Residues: CVSKRAQGSYSYDYTF.

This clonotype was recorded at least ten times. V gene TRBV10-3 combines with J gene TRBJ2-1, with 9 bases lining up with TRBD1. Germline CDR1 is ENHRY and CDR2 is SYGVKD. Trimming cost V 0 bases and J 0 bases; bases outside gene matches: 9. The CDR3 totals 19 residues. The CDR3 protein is CAISESKQGAKASYNEQFF. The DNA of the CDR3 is TGTGCCATCAGTGAGTCCAAACAGGGGGCAAAAGCCTCCTACAATGAGCAGTTCTTC.

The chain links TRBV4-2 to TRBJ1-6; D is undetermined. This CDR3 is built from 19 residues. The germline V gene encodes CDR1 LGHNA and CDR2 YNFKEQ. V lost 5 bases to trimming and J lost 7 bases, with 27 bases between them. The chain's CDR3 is CASSKLTAETPRGNSPLHF. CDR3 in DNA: TGTGCCAGCAGCAAACTCACAGCGGAAACCCCTCGAGGGAATTCACCCCTCCACTTT.

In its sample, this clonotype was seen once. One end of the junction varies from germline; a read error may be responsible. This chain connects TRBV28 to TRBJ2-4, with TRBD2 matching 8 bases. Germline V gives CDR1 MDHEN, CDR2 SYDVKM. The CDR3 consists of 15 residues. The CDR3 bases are TGTGTCAGCAGTTTATGGGCGGGAGGCAGAAACATTCAGTACTTC. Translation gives CVSSLWAGGRNIQYF.

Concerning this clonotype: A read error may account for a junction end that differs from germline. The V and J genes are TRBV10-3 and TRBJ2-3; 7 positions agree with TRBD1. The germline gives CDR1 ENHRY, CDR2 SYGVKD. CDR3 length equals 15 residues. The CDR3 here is CSISESGTEADTQYF. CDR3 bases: TGTTCCATCAGTGAATCCGGGACAGAGGCCGATACGCAGTATTTT.

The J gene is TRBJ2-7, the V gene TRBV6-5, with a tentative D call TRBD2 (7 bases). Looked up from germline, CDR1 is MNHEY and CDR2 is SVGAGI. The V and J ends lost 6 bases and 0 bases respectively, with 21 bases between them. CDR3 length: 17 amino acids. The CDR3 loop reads CASSFAGTKGGSYEQYF. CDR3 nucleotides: TGTGCCAGCAGCTTCGCCGGGACTAAGGGGGGCTCCTACGAGCAGTACTTC.